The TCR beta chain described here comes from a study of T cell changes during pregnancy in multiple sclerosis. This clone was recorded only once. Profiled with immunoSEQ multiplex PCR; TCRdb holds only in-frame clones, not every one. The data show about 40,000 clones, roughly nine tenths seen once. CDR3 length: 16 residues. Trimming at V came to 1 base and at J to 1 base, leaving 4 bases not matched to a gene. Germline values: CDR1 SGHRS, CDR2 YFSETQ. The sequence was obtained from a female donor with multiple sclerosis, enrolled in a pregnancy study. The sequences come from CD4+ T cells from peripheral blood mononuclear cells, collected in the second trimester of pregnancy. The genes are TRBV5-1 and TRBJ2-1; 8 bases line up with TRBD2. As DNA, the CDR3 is TGCGCCAGCAGCTTGATGGCTAGCGGGTCCTACAATGAGCAGTTCTTC. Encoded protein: CASSLMASGSYNEQFF.